This entry features one T cell receptor (beta chain) sequence. Losses at the gene ends were 3 bases for V and 4 bases for J; bases not matched to a gene: 5. From germline, CDR1 is MDHEN and CDR2 SYDVKM. The CDR3 is 15 residues long. In terms of age and location, participants ranged from about 18 to 100 years and lived in about two dozen US areas. These data are taken from a study of blood T cell repertoires in COVID-19. About the study: Donors in the United States, Italy and Spain gave samples during acute or convalescent COVID-19.

The data were produced by immunoSEQ multiplex PCR, yet TCRdb's version contains in-frame clones alone and is incomplete. The sample lists about 170,000 clones, approximately 89% occurring once. The sequenced sample was PBMCs or T cells enriched from blood (not recorded which). This sequence was found in a woman aged 18 to 35 who had recovered from COVID-19. V and J are TRBV28 and TRBJ1-2; 10 bases fit TRBD1. CDR3 region: CASSFRGQGTYGYTF. In nucleotides, the CDR3 is TGTGCCAGCAGTTTCCGGGGACAGGGGACCTATGGCTACACCTTC.